A single sample gave rise to the 12 T cell receptor beta chains below, sequenced in a study of blood T cell repertoires in COVID-19. Profiling relied on immunoSEQ multiplex PCR, and the TCRdb table lists in-frame clones only, not all of them. Of about 54,000 clones listed, approximately 90% are singletons. The sequencing sample was made of peripheral blood. The receptors were sampled from a middle-aged woman with active COVID-19.

This CDR3 is CASSLTAGSLSSGANVLTF. DNA for the CDR3: TGTGCCAGCAGCTTGACCGCGGGGTCCTTAAGCTCTGGGGCCAACGTCCTGACTTTC. The rearrangement uses TRBV7-9 and TRBJ2-6, with D tentatively TRBD2 (6 bases). The V gene lost 3 bases and the J gene lost 0 bases, with 18 bases spanning the gap. The V gene's germline CDR1 is SEHNR and CDR2 FQNEAQ (reference sequence). The CDR3 consists of 19 residues.

The chain employs TRBV4-1 and TRBJ2-3; 8 positions agree with TRBD2. V lost 1 base, J lost 2 bases, and 8 bases stayed unmatched. Germline assignment: CDR1 MGHRA and CDR2 YSYEKL. The CDR3 is 17 amino acids. In DNA, the CDR3 is TGCGCCAGCAGCCAAGTCTCAGCAGCGGGGGACACAGATACGCAGTATTTT. It translates to CASSQVSAAGDTDTQYF.

The chain joins TRBV12-2 to TRBJ1-1. TRBV12-2 is a pseudogene. The CDR3 runs to 17 residues. CDR3 sequence reads: CASRLEGAGGAGTEAFF. Written as DNA, the CDR3 is TGTGCAAGTCGCTTAGAGGGGGCGGGAGGGGCTGGCACTGAAGCTTTCTTT.

This clone was seen only once. This chain uses TRBV6-5 with TRBJ2-7, with TRBD2 matching 11 bases. This CDR3 is 15 amino acids long. Germline CDR1 MNHEY, CDR2 SVGAGI. Trimming cost V 7 bases and J 2 bases; bases outside gene matches: 7. The CDR3 loop is CASIASGGSTYEQYF. CDR3 bases: TGTGCCAGCATTGCTAGCGGGGGGTCGACCTACGAGCAGTACTTC.

V is TRBV10-3 and J is TRBJ1-5; D is unresolved. Germline V gives CDR1 ENHRY, CDR2 SYGVKD. V was shortened by 0 bases and J by 0 bases, with 6 bases between the two germline ends. CDR3 length: 15 amino acids. CDR3 amino acids: CAISESRDSNQPQHF. The CDR3 bases are TGTGCCATCAGTGAGTCGAGGGATAGCAATCAGCCCCAGCATTTT.

The chain has TRBV5-1 and TRBJ1-6; 9 bases are shared with TRBD1. Trimming took 0 bases from V and 8 from J; bases not matched to a gene: 9. Germline V CDR1 and CDR2: SGHRS, YFSETQ. CDR3 length equals 17 residues. The CDR3 DNA is TGCGCCAGCAGCTTGGCGAGTACGGGACAGGGTGATTCACCCCTCCACTTT. Encoded protein: CASSLASTGQGDSPLHF.

This rearrangement joins TRBV6-1 to TRBJ2-3; 11 bases are shared with TRBD2. The CDR3 is 15 amino acids. Germline-derived CDR1 and CDR2 are MNHNS and SASEGT. The trim removed 4 bases at V and 4 bases at J, leaving 4 bases unmatched. CDR3 sequence: CASSVAGGASDTQYF. DNA of the CDR3: TGTGCCAGCAGTGTAGCGGGGGGGGCCTCAGATACGCAGTATTTT.

The CDR3 nucleotides are TGTGCCAGCAGCTTAGAACAGGGGGCCCACAATGAGCAGTTCTTC. It translates to CASSLEQGAHNEQFF. The chain joins TRBV7-6 to TRBJ2-1; 9 bases are a match to TRBD1. V lost 1 base and J lost 5; bases outside the gene matches: 3. The CDR3 covers 15 residues. Germline loops: CDR1 SGHVS, CDR2 FNYEAQ.

The V call is TRBV5-6, the J call TRBJ2-3, with D possibly matching TRBD2 (6 bases). The CDR3 contains 19 residues. The germline V gene has CDR1 SGHDT and CDR2 YYEEEE. The V end lost 0 bases, the J end lost 2 bases, and 22 bases lay between the germline ends. CDR3 in DNA: TGTGCCAGCAGCTTGGATAGTCTTATCTCGGGGGTGAACACAGATACGCAGTATTTT. Protein: CASSLDSLISGVNTDTQYF.

The gene calls are TRBV3-1 (or the pseudogene TRBV3-2) and TRBJ2-5, with a possible D match to TRBD1 (6 bases). This CDR3 contains 14 residues. Germline CDR1 LGHDT, CDR2 YNNKEL (reference sequence). V lost 3 bases and J 4 bases, leaving 12 bases between the germline ends. The CDR3 protein is CASSQPGQRETQYF. In DNA form, the CDR3 reads TGTGCCAGCAGCCAGCCCGGACAGAGAGAGACCCAGTACTTC.

The V and J genes are TRBV5-1 and TRBJ2-3, with D unresolved. The CDR3 runs 14 residues. Germline assignment: CDR1 SGHRS and CDR2 YFSETQ. Trimming removed 0 bases at V and 0 bases at J, with 5 bases between. The CDR3 DNA reads TGCGCCAGCAGCTTGGACAGTAGCACAGATACGCAGTATTTT. Translation gives CASSLDSSTDTQYF.

The genes are TRBV7-2 and TRBJ2-1; D is ambiguous. Germline CDR1 reads SGHTA; CDR2 reads FQGNSA. CDR3 length: 14 amino acids. V shed 4 bases and J shed 5 bases, with 12 bases lying between them. This CDR3 is CASSSSLANNEQFF. The CDR3, as DNA: TGTGCCAGCAGCTCCTCCCTTGCTAACAATGAGCAGTTCTTC.